This is a list of T cell receptor beta chains from one sample in a study of T-cell reconstitution after alpha-beta-depleted transplantation in children. TCRdb redid the calling of the PCR reads with MiXCR, one entry per CDR3 protein. The sample has a few hundred thousand distinct CDR3 sequences, 27% seen once. The specimen was PBMCs, collected before TCRalphabeta/CD19-depleted stem cell transplant. These receptors came from a boy less than two years old with Wiskott-Aldrich syndrome, due to receive a stem cell transplant. Each CDR3 is given with its conserved first and last residue. Fields, in order: J gene, D gene, V gene, clone size, CDR3 DNA, CDR3 protein. A D gene is named only where the DNA matches it firmly. Clone sizes are given selectively: once, few, many, or a class where the clone is expanded.

J gene: TRBJ1-1; D gene: NA; V gene: TRBV5-1; clone size: few; CDR3 DNA: TGCGCCAGCAGCTTCTGGTTTTCGAAGATGAACACTGAAGCTTTCTTT; CDR3 protein: CASSFWFSKMNTEAFF
J gene: TRBJ2-1; D gene: TRBD1; V gene: TRBV5-1; clone size: few; CDR3 DNA: TGCGCCAGCAGCTTGGTGGTCCCAGGGGGCTACCAGTTCTTC; CDR3 protein: CASSLVVPGGYQFF
J gene: TRBJ2-7; D gene: TRBD2; V gene: TRBV11-2; clone size: NA; CDR3 DNA: TGTGCCAGCAGGCCCGGGACTAGCGGAGTCTACGAGCAGTACTTC; CDR3 protein: CASRPGTSGVYEQYF
J gene: TRBJ1-2; D gene: NA; V gene: TRBV12-3/TRBV12-4; clone size: few; CDR3 DNA: TGTGCCAGCAGTTTTGCACAGGGCTATGGCTACACCTTC; CDR3 protein: CASSFAQGYGYTF
J gene: TRBJ2-3; D gene: TRBD2; V gene: TRBV5-1; clone size: NA; CDR3 DNA: TGCGCCAGCAACCCGGGACTAGCCTCGAGAGATACGCAGTATTTT; CDR3 protein: CASNPGLASRDTQYF
J gene: TRBJ2-3; D gene: TRBD2; V gene: TRBV4-2; clone size: NA; CDR3 DNA: TGTGCCAGCAGCCAAGATAAGCGGGAGGCCCCTAGCACAGATACGCAGTATTTT; CDR3 protein: CASSQDKREAPSTDTQYF
J gene: TRBJ2-5; D gene: TRBD1; V gene: TRBV5-1; clone size: once; CDR3 DNA: TGCGCCAGCAGCTTTTCACAGGGGGCGACGGGGGAGACCCAGTACTTC; CDR3 protein: CASSFSQGATGETQYF
J gene: TRBJ2-5; D gene: NA; V gene: TRBV7-9; clone size: few; CDR3 DNA: TGTGCCAGCAGCAAGGTCGCAGGTCGGTTCCAGACCCAGTACTTC; CDR3 protein: CASSKVAGRFQTQYF
J gene: TRBJ1-2; D gene: TRBD1; V gene: TRBV6-5; clone size: NA; CDR3 DNA: TGTGCCAGCAGTTACCAGCGACAGGGTTCCTATGGCTACACCTTC; CDR3 protein: CASSYQRQGSYGYTF
J gene: TRBJ2-5; D gene: NA; V gene: TRBV5-1; clone size: NA; CDR3 DNA: TGCGCCAGCAGCTCCCGACTAGGGGAGGAGACCCAGTACTTC; CDR3 protein: CASSSRLGEETQYF
J gene: TRBJ2-7; D gene: TRBD2; V gene: TRBV28; clone size: NA; CDR3 DNA: TGTGCCAGCAGTCTTACCGGACTAGCACCCATCTACGAGCAGTACTTC; CDR3 protein: CASSLTGLAPIYEQYF
J gene: TRBJ1-5; D gene: NA; V gene: TRBV12-3/TRBV12-4; clone size: NA; CDR3 DNA: TGTGCCAGCAGCCCCACGAAAGGGGTCCATCAGCCCCAGCATTTT; CDR3 protein: CASSPTKGVHQPQHF
J gene: TRBJ2-1; D gene: TRBD2; V gene: TRBV20-1; clone size: few; CDR3 DNA: TGCAGTGCTAGAGATCGGTGGGGGACTACGCGCAATGAGCAGTTCTTC; CDR3 protein: CSARDRWGTTRNEQFF
J gene: TRBJ2-2; D gene: NA; V gene: TRBV5-6; clone size: NA; CDR3 DNA: TGTGCCAGCAGCTGGGGTCGGTCCGGGGAGCTGTTTTTT; CDR3 protein: CASSWGRSGELFF
J gene: TRBJ2-3; D gene: NA; V gene: TRBV5-4; clone size: NA; CDR3 DNA: TGTGCCAGCAGTACGGGATTTACAGATACGCAGTATTTT; CDR3 protein: CASSTGFTDTQYF
J gene: TRBJ1-5; D gene: TRBD1; V gene: TRBV7-9; clone size: NA; CDR3 DNA: TGTGCCAGCAGCCTCGGGACAGCGCTACATCAGCCCCAGCATTTT; CDR3 protein: CASSLGTALHQPQHF
J gene: TRBJ1-1; D gene: NA; V gene: TRBV4-2; clone size: few; CDR3 DNA: TGTGCCAGCAGCCAAGATGCAGGGGCAGACACTGAAGCTTTCTTT; CDR3 protein: CASSQDAGADTEAFF
J gene: TRBJ2-1; D gene: TRBD2; V gene: TRBV10-3; clone size: NA; CDR3 DNA: TGTGCCATCAGTCCGGGGACTAGCGGGAGGGGGGCCTACAATGAGCAGTTCTTC; CDR3 protein: CAISPGTSGRGAYNEQFF
J gene: TRBJ2-5; D gene: NA; V gene: TRBV4-2; clone size: NA; CDR3 DNA: TGTGCCAGCAGCCAAGAGGGTTCCATGGCCGGGGCCCAGTACTTC; CDR3 protein: CASSQEGSMAGAQYF
J gene: TRBJ1-2; D gene: NA; V gene: TRBV7-9; clone size: NA; CDR3 DNA: TGTGCCAGCAGCTTAGCCAGCAGGGGCTACACCTTC; CDR3 protein: CASSLASRGYTF
J gene: TRBJ2-2; D gene: TRBD1; V gene: TRBV2; clone size: NA; CDR3 DNA: TGTGCCAGCAGCCCGACAGGGCCCCACACCGGGGAGCTGTTTTTT; CDR3 protein: CASSPTGPHTGELFF
J gene: TRBJ2-5; D gene: TRBD1; V gene: TRBV20-1; clone size: NA; CDR3 DNA: TGCAGTGCTAGTAACAGGGGGAATTTTGGCGAGACCCAGTACTTC; CDR3 protein: CSASNRGNFGETQYF
J gene: TRBJ2-5; D gene: TRBD2; V gene: TRBV20-1; clone size: NA; CDR3 DNA: TGCAGTGCTAGGGGCATTCTAGCGGGACTCCAAGAGACCCAGTACTTC; CDR3 protein: CSARGILAGLQETQYF
J gene: TRBJ2-3; D gene: NA; V gene: TRBV5-1; clone size: NA; CDR3 DNA: TGCGCCAGCAGCTTGGGGATCACCACAGATACGCAGTATTTT; CDR3 protein: CASSLGITTDTQYF
J gene: TRBJ2-3; D gene: TRBD2; V gene: TRBV5-6; clone size: NA; CDR3 DNA: TGTGCCAGCAGCTTGGTAGCGGGCCCTACAGATACGCAGTATTTT; CDR3 protein: CASSLVAGPTDTQYF
J gene: TRBJ2-4; D gene: NA; V gene: TRBV28; clone size: few; CDR3 DNA: TGTGCCAGCAGCCTAGGCCAGGGTAACATTCAGTACTTC; CDR3 protein: CASSLGQGNIQYF
J gene: TRBJ2-5; D gene: TRBD2; V gene: TRBV20-1; clone size: NA; CDR3 DNA: TGCAGTGCTAGAGAACAGGGACTAGCGGGAGGGCGCCTTGAGACCCAGTACTTC; CDR3 protein: CSAREQGLAGGRLETQYF
J gene: TRBJ2-1; D gene: NA; V gene: TRBV12-3/TRBV12-4; clone size: few; CDR3 DNA: TGTGCCAGCAATGAGGACAGTGGTCGCAATGAGCAGTTCTTC; CDR3 protein: CASNEDSGRNEQFF
J gene: TRBJ1-6; D gene: NA; V gene: TRBV10-3; clone size: few; CDR3 DNA: TGTGCCATCAGTGGAAAGGAGTCACCCCTCCACTTT; CDR3 protein: CAISGKESPLHF
J gene: TRBJ2-3; D gene: NA; V gene: TRBV29-1; clone size: NA; CDR3 DNA: TGCAGCGTTGAAGAGGGGCCAGATATGCAGTATTTT; CDR3 protein: CSVEEGPDMQYF
J gene: TRBJ2-5; D gene: TRBD1; V gene: TRBV6-5; clone size: NA; CDR3 DNA: TGTGCCAGCAGTTACCTGACAGGGTTAAGGGAGACCCAGTACTTC; CDR3 protein: CASSYLTGLRETQYF
J gene: TRBJ2-3; D gene: TRBD2; V gene: TRBV7-9; clone size: NA; CDR3 DNA: TGTGCCAGCAGCCGGGAGACTAGCGGGAGAGGGGCAGATACGCAGTATTTT; CDR3 protein: CASSRETSGRGADTQYF
J gene: TRBJ2-1; D gene: TRBD1; V gene: TRBV5-1; clone size: few; CDR3 DNA: TGCGCCAGCAGCCTAATGATGACAGGGACAGGGAATGAGCAGTTCTTC; CDR3 protein: CASSLMMTGTGNEQFF
J gene: TRBJ2-1; D gene: TRBD1; V gene: TRBV5-1; clone size: few; CDR3 DNA: TGCGCCAGCAGCTTACAGGGGATTTCCAATGAGCAGTTCTTC; CDR3 protein: CASSLQGISNEQFF
J gene: TRBJ2-7; D gene: TRBD1; V gene: TRBV28; clone size: NA; CDR3 DNA: TGTGCCAGCAGTAGCTTCCTGGACAGGGGACTTTACTACGAGCAGTACTTC; CDR3 protein: CASSSFLDRGLYYEQYF
J gene: TRBJ1-1; D gene: NA; V gene: TRBV20-1; clone size: few; CDR3 DNA: TGCAGTGCAGCTCATCCGGGACAAGGCACTGAAGCTTTCTTT; CDR3 protein: CSAAHPGQGTEAFF
J gene: TRBJ2-7; D gene: TRBD2; V gene: TRBV7-6; clone size: once; CDR3 DNA: TGTGCCAGCAGCTTAGTAACAGCGGGGGAGCAGTACTTC; CDR3 protein: CASSLVTAGEQYF
J gene: TRBJ1-5; D gene: NA; V gene: TRBV12-3/TRBV12-4; clone size: NA; CDR3 DNA: TGTGCCAGCAGGCGCTCGAAGGATCAGCCCCAGCATTTT; CDR3 protein: CASRRSKDQPQHF
J gene: TRBJ2-6; D gene: NA; V gene: TRBV20-1; clone size: few; CDR3 DNA: TGCAGTGCTAGACCTGGGGCCAACGTCCTGACTTTC; CDR3 protein: CSARPGANVLTF
J gene: TRBJ1-6; D gene: NA; V gene: TRBV20-1; clone size: NA; CDR3 DNA: TGCAGTGCTAGAGATCTGGGTGTGCCTAATTCACCCCTCCACTTT; CDR3 protein: CSARDLGVPNSPLHF
J gene: TRBJ2-1; D gene: NA; V gene: TRBV7-2; clone size: many; CDR3 DNA: TGTGCCAGCAGCTTAAAGGCAGGGGGGTACAATGAGCAGTTCTTC; CDR3 protein: CASSLKAGGYNEQFF
J gene: TRBJ1-3; D gene: NA; V gene: TRBV30; clone size: once; CDR3 DNA: TGTGCCTGGAGTAGTACGAGATCTGGAAACACCATATATTTT; CDR3 protein: CAWSSTRSGNTIYF
J gene: TRBJ2-7; D gene: TRBD2; V gene: TRBV20-1; clone size: NA; CDR3 DNA: TGCAGTGCTAGAGAACCGGCTAGCGGGAGCTACGAGCAGTACTTC; CDR3 protein: CSAREPASGSYEQYF
J gene: TRBJ2-7; D gene: NA; V gene: TRBV20-1; clone size: few; CDR3 DNA: TGCAGTGCAACCGGGGAGACCTACGAGCAGTACTTC; CDR3 protein: CSATGETYEQYF
J gene: TRBJ2-1; D gene: NA; V gene: TRBV9; clone size: few; CDR3 DNA: TGTGCCAGCAGTGTTTTAGAGAGCGCCACGGAGCAGTTCTTC; CDR3 protein: CASSVLESATEQFF
J gene: TRBJ2-3; D gene: NA; V gene: TRBV7-9; clone size: few; CDR3 DNA: TGTGCCAGCAGCCCCGGGACTCTCCCCGATACGCAGTATTTT; CDR3 protein: CASSPGTLPDTQYF
J gene: TRBJ2-7; D gene: TRBD2; V gene: TRBV20-1; clone size: NA; CDR3 DNA: TGCAGTGCTAGGGGCGGGAGGATCTACGAGCAGTACTTC; CDR3 protein: CSARGGRIYEQYF
J gene: TRBJ2-1; D gene: TRBD2; V gene: TRBV5-1; clone size: NA; CDR3 DNA: TGCGCCAGCAGGATAAGACTAGCGGGGTACAATGAGCAGTTCTTC; CDR3 protein: CASRIRLAGYNEQFF
J gene: TRBJ2-1; D gene: NA; V gene: TRBV5-1; clone size: once; CDR3 DNA: TGCGCCAGCAGGCCCTCACTGAGCTCCTACAATGAGCAGTTCTTC; CDR3 protein: CASRPSLSSYNEQFF
J gene: TRBJ2-3; D gene: NA; V gene: TRBV20-1; clone size: few; CDR3 DNA: TGCAGTGCTAGCTTTTCCCAGACGGCAGATACGCAGTATTTT; CDR3 protein: CSASFSQTADTQYF
J gene: TRBJ1-2; D gene: NA; V gene: TRBV12-3/TRBV12-4; clone size: NA; CDR3 DNA: TGTGCCAGCAGTTCCCCGATGAAAAACTATGGCTACACCTTC; CDR3 protein: CASSSPMKNYGYTF
J gene: TRBJ1-6; D gene: TRBD1; V gene: TRBV4-1; clone size: NA; CDR3 DNA: TGCGCCAGCAGCCAAGTGACTAGGGGGCGAGGTTCACCCCTCCACTTT; CDR3 protein: CASSQVTRGRGSPLHF
J gene: TRBJ2-7; D gene: NA; V gene: TRBV7-9; clone size: NA; CDR3 DNA: TGTGCCAGCAGCTTAAAGGTCGGTTACGAGCAGTACTTC; CDR3 protein: CASSLKVGYEQYF